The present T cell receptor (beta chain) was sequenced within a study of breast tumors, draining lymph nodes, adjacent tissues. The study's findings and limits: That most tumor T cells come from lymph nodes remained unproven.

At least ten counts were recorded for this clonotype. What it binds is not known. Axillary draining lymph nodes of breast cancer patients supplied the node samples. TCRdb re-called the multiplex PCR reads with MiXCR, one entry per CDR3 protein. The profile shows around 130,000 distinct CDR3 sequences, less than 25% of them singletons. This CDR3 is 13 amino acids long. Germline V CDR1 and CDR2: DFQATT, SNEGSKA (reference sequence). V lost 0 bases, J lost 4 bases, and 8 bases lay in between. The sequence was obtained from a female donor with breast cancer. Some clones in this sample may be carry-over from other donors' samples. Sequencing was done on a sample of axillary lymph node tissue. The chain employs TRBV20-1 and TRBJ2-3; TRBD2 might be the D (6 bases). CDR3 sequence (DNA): TGCAGTGCTAGAGAGCGGGGACCAGATACGCAGTATTTT. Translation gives CSARERGPDTQYF.